This TCR beta chain originates from a study of cytomegalovirus exposure and HLA in healthy donors. Overall study: Earlier work reported 117 million unique TCR beta sequences from roughly 180 million T cells.

Vbeta (60) and Jbeta (13) primers were used in the PCR. Libraries were prepared by immunoSEQ multiplex PCR; TCRdb keeps only in-frame clonotypes and omits some of them. Of 95,000 to 150,000 clones in the sample, 78% are singletons; the top ten hold 5.5% to 8%. J was trimmed by 4 bases and V by 6 bases; bases with no gene match: 2. The CDR3 totals 13 residues. The germline V gene encodes CDR1 MDHEN and CDR2 SYDVKM. Notes on the study in general: HLA restriction was apparent for most CMV-associated TCR beta chains in a later analysis. TCR beta chains numbering about 160 were designated cytomegalovirus-associated. Reports state that TCR beta sequences accurately predicted most subjects' HLA-A and HLA-B alleles.

Of note for this clone: Its antigen is undetermined.

V is TRBV28 and J is TRBJ2-3; 9 bases align to TRBD1. The clonotype originates from a woman in her forties in good health and CMV-seronegative. Sequencing was carried out using PBMCs. The CDR3 loop reads CASRRTGADTQYF. The CDR3 DNA sequence: TGTGCCAGCAGACGGACAGGGGCAGATACGCAGTATTTT.